This T cell receptor beta chain emerged from a study of OX40 agonist ivuxolimab in advanced cancers. For this clone: Its target is unknown.

Individuals having autoimmune disease history or systemic immunosuppression were not enrolled. Blood sampling took place at baseline, cycle 4 day 1, and cycle 7 day 1. The protocol was immunoSEQ multiplex PCR, while the TCRdb copy is restricted to in-frame clones and leaves out a portion. The sample lists about 58,000 clones; about 87% were seen once. Germline CDR1 reads MDHEN; CDR2 reads SYDVKM. The J segment lost 12 bases and the V segment lost 6 bases, leaving 11 bases of the junction unmatched. The CDR3 is 13 amino acids. Study-level points and caveats: At 0.1 to 3.0 mg/kg, clonal expansion of CD4+ and CD8+ blood T cells had occurred by week 6.

Sample: CD4+ or CD8+ T cells sorted from blood, taken in a trial of the OX40 agonist ivuxolimab. The receptor was isolated from an adult with an advanced solid tumor such as melanoma, head and neck, liver or kidney cancer. This sequence joins TRBV28 and TRBJ2-5; 9 positions agree with TRBD2. CDR3: CASRSQLAGGEYF. CDR3 sequence (DNA): TGTGCCAGCAGGTCCCAACTAGCGGGCGGGGAGTACTTC.